A single T cell receptor beta chain is shown here with its context. The data are from a study of blood T cell repertoires in COVID-19. Study-level information: Acute and convalescent COVID-19 samples came from the United States, Italy and Spain.

In the original workflow: Nucleated cell counts were estimated from reference gene primer amplification. Some clones are missing from TCRdb's copy, which holds only in-frame ones; the method was immunoSEQ multiplex PCR. Clonal size and the V and J genes are those of that table, whereas D and trimming came from the DNA. This sample has 95,000 to 110,000 clones; about 80% occur once, and the top ten carry around a quarter. The CDR3 is made up of 13 amino acids. V was clipped by 5 bases and J by 3 bases; unmatched bases: 3. Per germline, CDR1 MNHEY and CDR2 SVGEGT. The chain links TRBV6-2 or TRBV6-3 to TRBJ1-1; TRBD1 matches 7 bases. The sequenced material came from peripheral blood. This TCR derives from a man in his 60s with acute or convalescent COVID-19. The CDR3 spells CASSSTGDTEAFF. CDR3 in DNA: TGTGCCAGCAGTAGTACAGGGGACACTGAAGCTTTCTTT.